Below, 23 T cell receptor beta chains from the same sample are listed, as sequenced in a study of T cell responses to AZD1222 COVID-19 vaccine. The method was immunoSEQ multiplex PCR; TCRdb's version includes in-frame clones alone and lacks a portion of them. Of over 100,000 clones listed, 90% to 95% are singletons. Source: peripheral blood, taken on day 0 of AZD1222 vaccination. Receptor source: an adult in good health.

CDR3 region: CAISEYRQGTYEQYF. Here the CDR3 DNA reads TGTGCCATCAGTGAGTATCGGCAGGGGACCTACGAGCAGTACTTC. This chain links TRBV10-3 with TRBJ2-7; perhaps TRBD1 as D (6 bases). Trimming stripped 1 base from V and 2 bases from J, with 12 bases between. The V gene's germline CDR1 is ENHRY and CDR2 SYGVKD. The CDR3 runs 15 residues.

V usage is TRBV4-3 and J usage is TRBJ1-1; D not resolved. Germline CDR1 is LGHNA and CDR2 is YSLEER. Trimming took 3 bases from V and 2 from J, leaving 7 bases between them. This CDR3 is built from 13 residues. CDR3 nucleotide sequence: TGCGCCAGCAGCCAGGGAGCCAACACTGAAGCTTTCTTT. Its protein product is CASSQGANTEAFF.

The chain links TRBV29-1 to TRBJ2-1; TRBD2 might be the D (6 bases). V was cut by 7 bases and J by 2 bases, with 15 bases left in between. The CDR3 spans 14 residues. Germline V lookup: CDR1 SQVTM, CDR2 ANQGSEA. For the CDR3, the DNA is TGCAGCGGAGGAGGGCGCGCCGCCTACAATGAGCAGTTCTTC. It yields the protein CSGGGRAAYNEQFF.

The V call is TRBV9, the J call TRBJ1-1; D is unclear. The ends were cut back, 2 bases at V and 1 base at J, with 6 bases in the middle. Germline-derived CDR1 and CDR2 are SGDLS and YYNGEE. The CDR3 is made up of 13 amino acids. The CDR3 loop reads CASSVRRNTEAFF. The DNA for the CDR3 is TGTGCCAGCAGCGTTCGCAGGAACACTGAAGCTTTCTTT. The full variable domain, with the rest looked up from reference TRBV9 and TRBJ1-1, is DSGVTQTPKHLITATGQRVTLRCSPRSGDLSVYWYQQSLDQGLQFLIQYYNGEERAKGNILERFSAQQFPDLHSELNLSSLELGDSALYFCASSVRRNTEAFFGQGTRLTVV.

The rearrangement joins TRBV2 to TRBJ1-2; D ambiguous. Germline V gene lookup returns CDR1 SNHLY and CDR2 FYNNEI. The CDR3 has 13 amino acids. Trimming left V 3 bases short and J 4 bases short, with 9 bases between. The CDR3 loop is CASSESSLYGYTF. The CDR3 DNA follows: TGTGCCAGCAGTGAGTCCAGTCTCTATGGCTACACCTTC.

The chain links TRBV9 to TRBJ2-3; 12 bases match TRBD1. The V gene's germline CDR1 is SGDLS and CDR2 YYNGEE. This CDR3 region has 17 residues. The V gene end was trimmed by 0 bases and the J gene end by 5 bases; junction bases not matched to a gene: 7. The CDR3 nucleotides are TGTGCCAGCAGCGTAGTTTTAGGGACAGGGGGCAGAGATACGCAGTATTTT. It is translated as CASSVVLGTGGRDTQYF.

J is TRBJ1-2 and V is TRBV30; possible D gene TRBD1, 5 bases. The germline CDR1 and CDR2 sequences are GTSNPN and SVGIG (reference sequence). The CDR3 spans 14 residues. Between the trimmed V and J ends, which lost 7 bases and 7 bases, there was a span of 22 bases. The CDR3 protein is CAFSPGDRRRGYTF. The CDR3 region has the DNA TGTGCCTTCTCTCCGGGGGACCGTCGACGTGGCTACACCTTC. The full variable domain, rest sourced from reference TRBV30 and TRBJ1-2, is SQTIHQWPATLVQPVGSPLSLECTVEGTSNPNLYWYRQAAGRGLQLLFYSVGIGQISSEVPQNLSASRPQDRQFILSSKKLLLSDSGFYLCAFSPGDRRRGYTFGSGTRLTVV.

The CDR3 coding sequence is TGCGCCAGCAGTCAATCGCGACGACAGGTCTCCTACGAGCAGTACTTC. Translated: CASSQSRRQVSYEQYF. The V gene is TRBV23-1, the J gene TRBJ2-7; tentatively, D is TRBD1 (6 bases). TRBV23-1 is classed as an ORF, of uncertain function. Trimming left V 0 bases short and J 0 bases short, with 12 bases between. There are 16 residues in the CDR3.

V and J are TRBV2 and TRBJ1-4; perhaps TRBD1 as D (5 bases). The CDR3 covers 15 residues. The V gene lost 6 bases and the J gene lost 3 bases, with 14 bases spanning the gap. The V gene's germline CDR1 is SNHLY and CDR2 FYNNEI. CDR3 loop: CASRATGTANEKLFF. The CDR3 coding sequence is TGTGCCAGCAGGGCAACCGGGACGGCTAATGAAAAACTGTTTTTT.

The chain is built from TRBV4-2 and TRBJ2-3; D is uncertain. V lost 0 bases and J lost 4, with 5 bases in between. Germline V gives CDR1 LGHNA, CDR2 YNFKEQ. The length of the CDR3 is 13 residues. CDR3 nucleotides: TGTGCCAGCAGCCAAGAAAAAGCAGATACGCAGTATTTT. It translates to CASSQEKADTQYF.

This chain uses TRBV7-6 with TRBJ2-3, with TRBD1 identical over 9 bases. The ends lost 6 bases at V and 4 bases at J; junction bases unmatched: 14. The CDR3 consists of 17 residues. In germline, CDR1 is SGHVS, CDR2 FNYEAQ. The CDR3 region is CASRDRGRGPKADTQYF. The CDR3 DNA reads TGTGCCAGCAGGGACAGGGGACGGGGACCAAAGGCAGATACGCAGTATTTT.

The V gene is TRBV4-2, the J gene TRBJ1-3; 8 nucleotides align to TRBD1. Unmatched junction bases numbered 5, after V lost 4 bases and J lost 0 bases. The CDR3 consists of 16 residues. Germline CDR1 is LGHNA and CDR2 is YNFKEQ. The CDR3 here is CASSRGQDSSGNTIYF. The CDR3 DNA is TGTGCCAGCAGCCGGGGACAGGACAGCTCTGGAAACACCATATATTTT.

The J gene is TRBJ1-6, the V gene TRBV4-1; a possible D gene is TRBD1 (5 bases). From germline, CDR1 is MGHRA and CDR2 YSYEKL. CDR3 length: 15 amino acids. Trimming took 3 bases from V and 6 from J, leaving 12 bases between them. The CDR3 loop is CASSHPGATNSPLHF. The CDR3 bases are TGCGCCAGCAGCCACCCCGGGGCTACTAATTCACCCCTCCACTTT.

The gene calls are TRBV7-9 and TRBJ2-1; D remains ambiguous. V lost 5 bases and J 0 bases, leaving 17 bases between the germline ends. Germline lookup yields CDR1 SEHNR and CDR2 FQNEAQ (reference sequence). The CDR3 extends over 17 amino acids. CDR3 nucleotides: TGTGCCAGCAGCCCCAAGGTCGAGTCCAGCTCCTACAATGAGCAGTTCTTC. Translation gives CASSPKVESSSYNEQFF.

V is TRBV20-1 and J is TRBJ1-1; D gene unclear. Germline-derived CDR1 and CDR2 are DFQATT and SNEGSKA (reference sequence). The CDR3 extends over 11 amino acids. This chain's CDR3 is CQAGMNTEAFF. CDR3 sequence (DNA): TGCCAGGCGGGAATGAACACTGAAGCTTTCTTT.

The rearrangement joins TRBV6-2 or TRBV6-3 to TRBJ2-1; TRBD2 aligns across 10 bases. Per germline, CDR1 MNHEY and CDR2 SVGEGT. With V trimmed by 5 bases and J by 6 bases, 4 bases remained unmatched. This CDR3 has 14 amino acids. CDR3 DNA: TGTGCCAGCAGTAACTTAGCGGGGGGCAATGAGCAGTTCTTC. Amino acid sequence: CASSNLAGGNEQFF.

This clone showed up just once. The CDR3 sequence is CASSPQGKAYNEQFF. For the CDR3, the DNA is TGTGCCAGCAGCCCACAGGGAAAAGCCTACAATGAGCAGTTCTTC. The chain recombines TRBV6-2 or TRBV6-3 with TRBJ2-1, with D possibly TRBD1 on 6 matching bases. CDR1 and CDR2 from the germline V gene are MNHEY and SVGEGT. The CDR3 is made up of 15 amino acids. V was cut by 6 bases and J by 2 bases, with 14 bases left in between.

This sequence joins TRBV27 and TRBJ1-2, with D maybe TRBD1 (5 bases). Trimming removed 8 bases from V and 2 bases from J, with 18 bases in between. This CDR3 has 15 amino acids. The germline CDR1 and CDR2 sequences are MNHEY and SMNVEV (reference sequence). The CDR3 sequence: CASRGGNLKNYGYTF. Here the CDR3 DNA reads TGTGCCAGCCGGGGGGGGAACCTTAAGAACTATGGCTACACCTTC.

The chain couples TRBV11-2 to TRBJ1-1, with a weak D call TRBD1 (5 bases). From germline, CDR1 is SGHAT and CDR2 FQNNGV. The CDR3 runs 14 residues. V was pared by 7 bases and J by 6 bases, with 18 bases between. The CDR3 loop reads CASNGGEGGAEAFF. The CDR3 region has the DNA TGTGCCAGCAACGGAGGGGAAGGAGGGGCTGAAGCTTTCTTT. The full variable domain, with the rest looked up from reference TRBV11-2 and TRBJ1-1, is EAGVAQSPRYKIIEKRQSVAFWCNPISGHATLYWYQQILGQGPKLLIQFQNNGVVDDSQLPKDRFSAERLKGVDSTLKIQPAKLEDSAVYLCASNGGEGGAEAFFGQGTRLTVV.

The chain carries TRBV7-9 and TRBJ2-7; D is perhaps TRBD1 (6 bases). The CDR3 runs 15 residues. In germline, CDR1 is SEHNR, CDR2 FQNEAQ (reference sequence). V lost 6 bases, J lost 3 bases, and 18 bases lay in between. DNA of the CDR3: TGTGCCAGCAGTCCTTACAGGGTTTCAAACTACGAGCAGTACTTC. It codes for CASSPYRVSNYEQYF.

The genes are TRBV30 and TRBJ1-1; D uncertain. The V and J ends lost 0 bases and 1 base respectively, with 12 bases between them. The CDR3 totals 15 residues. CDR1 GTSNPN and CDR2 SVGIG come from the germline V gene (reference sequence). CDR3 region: CAWSVLGWENTEAFF. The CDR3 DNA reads TGTGCCTGGAGTGTTTTGGGATGGGAGAACACTGAAGCTTTCTTT.

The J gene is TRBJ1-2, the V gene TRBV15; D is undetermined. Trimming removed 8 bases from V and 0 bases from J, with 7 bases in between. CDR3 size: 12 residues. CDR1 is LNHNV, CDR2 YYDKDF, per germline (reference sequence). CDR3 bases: TGTGCCACCGCAAGAACTAACTATGGCTACACCTTC. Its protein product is CATARTNYGYTF.

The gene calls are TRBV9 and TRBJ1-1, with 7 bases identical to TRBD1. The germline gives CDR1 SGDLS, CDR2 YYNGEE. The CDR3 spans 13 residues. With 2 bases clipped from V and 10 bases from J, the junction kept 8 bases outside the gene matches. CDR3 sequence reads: CASSVYMTGLAFF. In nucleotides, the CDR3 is TGTGCCAGCAGCGTGTACATGACAGGGTTAGCTTTCTTT. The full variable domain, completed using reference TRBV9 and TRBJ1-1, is DSGVTQTPKHLITATGQRVTLRCSPRSGDLSVYWYQQSLDQGLQFLIQYYNGEERAKGNILERFSAQQFPDLHSELNLSSLELGDSALYFCASSVYMTGLAFFGQGTRLTVV.